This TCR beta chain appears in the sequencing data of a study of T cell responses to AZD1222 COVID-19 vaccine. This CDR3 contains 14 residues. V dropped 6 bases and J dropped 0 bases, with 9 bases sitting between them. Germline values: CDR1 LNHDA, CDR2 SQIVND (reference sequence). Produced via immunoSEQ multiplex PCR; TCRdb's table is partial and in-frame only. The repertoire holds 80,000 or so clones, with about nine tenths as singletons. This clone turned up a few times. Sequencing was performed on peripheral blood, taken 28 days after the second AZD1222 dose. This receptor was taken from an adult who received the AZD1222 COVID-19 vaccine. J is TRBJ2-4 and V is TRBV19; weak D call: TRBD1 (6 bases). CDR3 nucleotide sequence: TGTGCCAGTAGGGACAGTTTAGCCAAAAACATTCAGTACTTC. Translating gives CASRDSLAKNIQYF.